Listed below are T cell receptor beta chains from one sample, sequenced in a study of shared clonotypes between healthy human individuals. Generated by immunoSEQ multiplex PCR, the TCRdb table keeps only in-frame clones and is missing some. The table includes around 2.1 million clones, about 93% detected once. Source material: naive CD8+ T cells from PBMCs. All receptors come from a man in his late teens or twenties in good health. Some clones in this sample may be carry-over from other donors' samples. The CDR3 runs from the conserved cysteine through the conserved F or W. The D gene is left open where the match is weak. Rows give clone size only sometimes, using once, few, many, or a class for an expanded clone.

D gene	clone size	V gene	J gene	CDR3 protein	CDR3 DNA
TRBD2	-	TRBV2	TRBJ2-3	CASSEAIQALTSASGDTQYF	TGTGCCAGCAGTGAAGCTATACAGGCCTTAACTAGCGCCTCCGGGGATACGCAGTATTTT
-	once	TRBV5-6	TRBJ2-1	CASRPSGGSHNEQFF	TGTGCCAGCAGACCCAGTGGGGGGAGCCACAATGAGCAGTTCTTC
-	-	TRBV25-1	TRBJ1-1	CASSPSRHTEAFF	TGTGCCAGCAGCCCTTCGAGGCACACTGAAGCTTTCTTT
-	-	TRBV4-1	TRBJ1-5	CASSPEWSAHSNQPQHF	TGCGCCAGCAGCCCTGAATGGTCGGCCCATAGCAATCAGCCCCAGCATTTT
-	-	TRBV29-1	TRBJ1-1	CSVEDPTGLGETEAFF	TGCAGCGTTGAAGACCCAACAGGGCTGGGTGAGACTGAAGCTTTCTTT
-	-	TRBV5-6	TRBJ2-2	CASSGEGTGELFF	TGTGCCAGCAGCGGGGAAGGCACCGGGGAGCTGTTTTTT
-	-	TRBV2	TRBJ2-1	CASREGRSQNNEQFF	TGTGCCAGCAGGGAAGGACGGAGCCAGAACAATGAGCAGTTCTTC
-	once	TRBV27	TRBJ2-7	CASRGTPYEQYF	TGTGCCAGCAGGGGAACGCCCTACGAGCAGTACTTC
-	-	TRBV4-2	TRBJ1-5	CASSQAAGYSNQPQHF	TGTGCCAGCAGCCAAGCTGCAGGTTATAGCAATCAGCCCCAGCATTTT
-	few	TRBV19	TRBJ1-2	CASNPSGGGYTF	TGTGCCAGTAACCCTTCGGGGGGCGGCTACACCTTC
-	-	TRBV7-9	TRBJ2-7	CASSLAPARITYEQYF	TGTGCCAGCAGCTTAGCCCCGGCCAGGATTACCTACGAGCAGTACTTC
-	-	TRBV4-1	TRBJ2-7	CASSQAPALSYEQYF	TGCGCCAGCAGCCAAGCCCCGGCCCTCTCCTACGAGCAGTACTTC
TRBD2	-	TRBV9	TRBJ2-1	CASSFLTPGLYNEQFF	TGTGCCAGCAGCTTCCTCACGCCGGGACTATACAATGAGCAGTTCTTC
TRBD1	-	TRBV6-5	TRBJ2-7	CASSYGQGGGEQYF	TGTGCCAGCAGCTACGGACAGGGCGGTGGAGAGCAGTACTTC
-	-	TRBV11-2	TRBJ2-7	CASSLDQLYEQYF	TGTGCCAGCAGCTTAGATCAACTGTACGAGCAGTACTTC
-	-	TRBV27	TRBJ1-5	CASSSLGNQPQHF	TGTGCCAGCAGTTCTCTTGGCAATCAGCCCCAGCATTTT
TRBD1	once	TRBV28	TRBJ2-5	CASRGTGEQETQYF	TGTGCCAGCAGAGGGACAGGGGAACAAGAGACCCAGTACTTC
TRBD2	once	TRBV28	TRBJ2-3	CASSLAGNPDTQYF	TGTGCCAGCAGTCTAGCGGGAAATCCGGATACGCAGTATTTT
TRBD1	-	TRBV9	TRBJ2-1	CASSATGTGYNEQFF	TGTGCCAGCAGCGCTACCGGGACAGGGTACAATGAGCAGTTCTTC
TRBD2	-	TRBV2	TRBJ2-7	CASSTGLAGTSYEQYF	TGTGCCAGCAGTACGGGACTAGCGGGGACCTCCTACGAGCAGTACTTC
TRBD2	-	TRBV9	TRBJ2-2	CASSVFFSGTRINTGELFF	TGTGCCAGCAGCGTCTTCTTCAGCGGGACCCGGATAAACACCGGGGAGCTGTTTTTT
-	-	TRBV2	TRBJ2-7	CASSDRVLYEQYF	TGTGCCAGCAGTGATCGGGTACTCTACGAGCAGTACTTC
-	-	TRBV11-2	TRBJ1-4	CASSLEVGYNEKLFF	TGTGCCAGCAGCTTAGAAGTGGGTTATAATGAAAAACTGTTTTTT
TRBD2	-	TRBV9	TRBJ2-1	CASSSAGESYNEQFF	TGTGCCAGCAGCTCAGCGGGAGAATCCTACAATGAGCAGTTCTTC
-	-	TRBV5-1	TRBJ2-1	CASSLAAGTHEQFF	TGCGCCAGCAGCTTGGCCGCGGGGACCCATGAGCAGTTCTTC
-	-	TRBV28	TRBJ2-7	CASSYREFTEQYF	TGTGCCAGCAGTTATCGGGAGTTTACCGAGCAGTACTTC
-	-	TRBV30	TRBJ2-5	CAWSPRSGPLETQYF	TGTGCCTGGAGCCCGCGATCGGGACCCCTGGAGACCCAGTACTTC
-	-	TRBV2	TRBJ2-7	CASRYSRSGTGVGYEQYF	TGTGCCAGCAGATACTCAAGATCAGGGACTGGAGTGGGTTACGAGCAGTACTTC
TRBD1	-	TRBV9	TRBJ2-5	CASSPGTGGLQETQYF	TGTGCCAGCAGTCCCGGGACAGGGGGCCTCCAAGAGACCCAGTACTTC
TRBD1	-	TRBV10-1	TRBJ2-7	CASKGTALSYEQYF	TGCGCCAGCAAAGGGACAGCCCTCTCCTACGAGCAGTACTTC
-	-	TRBV27	TRBJ2-1	CASSGQPSYNEQFF	TGTGCCAGCAGCGGACAGCCCTCCTACAATGAGCAGTTCTTC
TRBD1	-	TRBV27	TRBJ1-5	CASSLGPGTGPNQPQHF	TGTGCCAGCAGTTTAGGTCCCGGGACAGGGCCGAATCAGCCCCAGCATTTT
-	-	TRBV7-6	TRBJ1-2	CASSSAISDGNYGYTF	TGTGCCAGCAGCTCCGCTATTTCGGACGGAAACTATGGCTACACCTTC